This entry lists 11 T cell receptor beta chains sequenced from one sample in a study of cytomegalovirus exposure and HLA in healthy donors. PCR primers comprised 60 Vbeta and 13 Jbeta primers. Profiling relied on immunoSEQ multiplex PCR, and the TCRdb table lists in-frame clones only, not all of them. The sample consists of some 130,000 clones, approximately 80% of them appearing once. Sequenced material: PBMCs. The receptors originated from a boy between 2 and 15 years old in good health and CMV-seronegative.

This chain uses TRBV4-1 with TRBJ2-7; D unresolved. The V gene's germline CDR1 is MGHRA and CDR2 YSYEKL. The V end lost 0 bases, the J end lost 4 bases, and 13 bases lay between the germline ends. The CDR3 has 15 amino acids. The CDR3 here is CASSQDPGNRYEQYF. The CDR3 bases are TGCGCCAGCAGCCAAGATCCAGGCAACCGGTACGAGCAGTACTTC.

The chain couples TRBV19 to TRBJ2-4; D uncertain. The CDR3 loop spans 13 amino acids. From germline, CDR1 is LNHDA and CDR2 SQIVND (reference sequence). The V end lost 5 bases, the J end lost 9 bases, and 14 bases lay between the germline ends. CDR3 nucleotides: TGTGCCAGTAGTCCCTCAAAAACGAGCATTCAGTACTTC. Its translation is CASSPSKTSIQYF.

The CDR3 DNA reads as TGTGCCAGCAGATTCCCCAAGGCCCGGACAGGGAATTATAATTCACCCCTCCACTTT. Translated, it gives CASRFPKARTGNYNSPLHF. The V gene is TRBV2, the J gene TRBJ1-6; 8 bases are a match to TRBD1. Germline CDR1 reads SNHLY; CDR2 reads FYNNEI. V lost 6 bases, J lost 4 bases, and 17 bases stayed unmatched. The CDR3 is 19 amino acids.

The CDR3, as DNA: TGTGCCAGCAGCGTAACAGGGGTCAACACTGAAGCTTTCTTT. Amino acids: CASSVTGVNTEAFF. V gene TRBV9 combines with J gene TRBJ1-1; 7 bases fit TRBD1. There are 14 residues in the CDR3. Germline CDR1 reads SGDLS; CDR2 reads YYNGEE. V trimming: 1 base; J trimming: 2 bases; junction bases outside the gene matches: 2. The full variable domain, with the rest looked up from reference TRBV9 and TRBJ1-1, is DSGVTQTPKHLITATGQRVTLRCSPRSGDLSVYWYQQSLDQGLQFLIQYYNGEERAKGNILERFSAQQFPDLHSELNLSSLELGDSALYFCASSVTGVNTEAFFGQGTRLTVV.

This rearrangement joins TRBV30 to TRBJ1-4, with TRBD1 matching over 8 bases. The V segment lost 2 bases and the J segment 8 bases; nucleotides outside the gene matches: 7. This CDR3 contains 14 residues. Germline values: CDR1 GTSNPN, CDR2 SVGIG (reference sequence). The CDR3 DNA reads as TGTGCCTGGAGTCCAGACAGGGGATGGGAAAAACTGTTTTTT. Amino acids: CAWSPDRGWEKLFF. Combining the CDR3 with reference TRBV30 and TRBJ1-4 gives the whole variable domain SQTIHQWPATLVQPVGSPLSLECTVEGTSNPNLYWYRQAAGRGLQLLFYSVGIGQISSEVPQNLSASRPQDRQFILSSKKLLLSDSGFYLCAWSPDRGWEKLFFGSGTQLSVL.

The CDR3 bases are TGTGCCAGCAGAACCGGGACAGGGGTCTCCGGCTACACCTTC. It translates to CASRTGTGVSGYTF. The chain recombines TRBV28 with TRBJ1-2, with TRBD1 identical over 10 bases. CDR3 length: 14 amino acids. J was trimmed by 8 bases and V by 6 bases; bases with no gene match: 9. Per the germline V gene, CDR1 is MDHEN and CDR2 is SYDVKM.

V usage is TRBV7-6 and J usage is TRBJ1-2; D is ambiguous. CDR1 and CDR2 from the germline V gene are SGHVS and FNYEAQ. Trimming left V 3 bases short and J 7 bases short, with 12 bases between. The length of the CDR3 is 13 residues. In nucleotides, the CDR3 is TGTGCCAGCAGCTTCTCGGAGGTGGTTGGCTACACCTTC. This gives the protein CASSFSEVVGYTF.

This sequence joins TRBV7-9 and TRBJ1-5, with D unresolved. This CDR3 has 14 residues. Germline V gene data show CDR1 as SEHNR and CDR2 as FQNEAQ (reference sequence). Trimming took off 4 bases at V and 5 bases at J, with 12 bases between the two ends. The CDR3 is CASSSEGGYQPQHF. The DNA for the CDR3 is TGTGCCAGCAGCTCCGAGGGAGGGTATCAGCCCCAGCATTTT.

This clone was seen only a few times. The CDR3 sequence is CASSPSGGSYNEQFF. As DNA, the CDR3 is TGCGCCAGCAGCCCTAGCGGGGGGAGCTACAATGAGCAGTTCTTC. The chain has TRBV5-1 and TRBJ2-1; 11 nucleotides match TRBD2. The germline V gene has CDR1 SGHRS and CDR2 YFSETQ. V lost 4 bases, J lost 3 bases, and 3 bases stayed unmatched. The CDR3 has 15 residues.

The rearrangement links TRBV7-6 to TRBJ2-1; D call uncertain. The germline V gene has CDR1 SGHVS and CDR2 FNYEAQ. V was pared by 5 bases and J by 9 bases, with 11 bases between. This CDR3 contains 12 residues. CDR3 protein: CASSPPPTEQFF. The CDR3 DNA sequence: TGTGCCAGCAGCCCACCCCCTACTGAGCAGTTCTTC. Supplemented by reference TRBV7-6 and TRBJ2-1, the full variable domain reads GAGVSQSPRYKVTKRGQDVALRCDPISGHVSLYWYRQALGQGPEFLTYFNYEAQQDKSGLPNDRFSAERPEGSISTLTIQRTEQRDSAMYRCASSPPPTEQFFGPGTRLTVL.

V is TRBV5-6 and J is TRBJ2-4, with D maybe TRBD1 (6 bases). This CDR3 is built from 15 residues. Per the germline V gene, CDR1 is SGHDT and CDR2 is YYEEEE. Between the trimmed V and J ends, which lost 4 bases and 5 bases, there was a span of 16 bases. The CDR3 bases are TGTGCCAGCAGCCTAAGGGGGAGTTGGGAAAACATTCAGTACTTC. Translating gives CASSLRGSWENIQYF.